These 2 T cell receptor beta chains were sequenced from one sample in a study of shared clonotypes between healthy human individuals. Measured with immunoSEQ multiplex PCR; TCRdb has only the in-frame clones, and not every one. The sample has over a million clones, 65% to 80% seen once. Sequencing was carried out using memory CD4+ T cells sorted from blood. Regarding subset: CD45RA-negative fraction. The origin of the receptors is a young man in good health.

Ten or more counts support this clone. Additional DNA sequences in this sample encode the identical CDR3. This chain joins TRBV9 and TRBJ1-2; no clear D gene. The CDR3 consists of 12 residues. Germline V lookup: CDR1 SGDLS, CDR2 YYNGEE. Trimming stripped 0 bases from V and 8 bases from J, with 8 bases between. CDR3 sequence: CASSVVEGGYTF. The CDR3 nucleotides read TGTGCCAGCAGCGTAGTGGAAGGAGGCTACACCTTC.

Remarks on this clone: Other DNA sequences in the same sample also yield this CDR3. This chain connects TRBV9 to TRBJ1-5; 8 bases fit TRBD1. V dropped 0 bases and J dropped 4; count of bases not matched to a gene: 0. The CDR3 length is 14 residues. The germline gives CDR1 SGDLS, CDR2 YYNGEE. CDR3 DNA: TGTGCCAGCAGCGTAGGACAGGGGAATCAGCCCCAGCATTTT. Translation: CASSVGQGNQPQHF.